The source of this T cell receptor beta chain is a study of T cells in Graves' hyperthyroidism and ophthalmopathy (dated by TCRdb to between 2017 and 2020). In terms of the full investigation: Peripheral blood samples were taken at initial diagnosis, before any treatment was given. To identify distinguishing TCR V-J signatures, a discovery cohort of around 100 patients was used, comprising fewer than 45 with Graves' ophthalmopathy and some 60 with stable Graves' hyperthyroidism. Prospective prediction of ophthalmopathy was tested in an independent validation cohort consisting of 18 hyperthyroidism patients and around 16 patients who later progressed to ophthalmopathy. The 100 discovery patients were randomly split 7:3 into training and test sets. In about 6 Graves' hyperthyroidism patients, the study also compared T-cell repertoires from thyroid tissue with T-cell repertoires from blood. Following sampling, methimazole starting at 30 mg daily was given to hyperthyroidism patients, and high-dose intravenous methylprednisolone was given to ophthalmopathy patients. According to the paper, TCR Vbeta CDR3 sequencing was carried out on approximately 140 peripheral blood samples, which came from 40 to 45 ophthalmopathy, about 75 hyperthyroidism and about 17 progressor patients. What the authors observed across the whole study: During validation, the model predicted progression to ophthalmopathy a median of around 7 months ahead of onset, with almost 71% sensitivity and roughly 75% specificity. Sample size was not statistically predetermined, and blinding of investigators to group allocation was not performed. A 13 V-J signature model separated ophthalmopathy from stable hyperthyroidism, with 87.88% sensitivity and 81% to 82% specificity in cross-validation and 80%/75% in testing. Blood samples also contained most of the expanded thyroid clonotypes (frequency above 0.001), which suggests that blood repertoires may reflect thyroid immune responses.

Moderately to severely active disease, a Clinical Activity Score of at least 3, a NOSPECS grade of at least 4, and a duration under 3 months were present in ophthalmopathy patients. The study excluded patients with uncontrolled infections, other autoimmune diseases, pregnancy or lactation. Diagnoses were established on the basis of clinical symptoms, serum thyroxine and TRAb, thyroid ultrasound, and orbital computed tomography. Ficoll-Paque density gradient centrifugation was used to isolate PBMCs from 8 to 10 ml of fresh peripheral blood. Total RNA was extracted with Trizol reagent, and quality was checked on an Agilent 2100 Bioanalyzer. From the cysteine through the phenylalanine, the CDR3 covers 14 amino acids. The DNA shown is the 42-base CDR3, in frame from base 1. Via the germline V gene (reference sequence), CDR1 is DFQATT and CDR2 SNEGSKA. V is pruned by 3 bases and J by 3 bases, leaving 4 bases of the junction without a gene match.

TCR beta CDR3 regions were amplified from RNA transcripts. The TCR CDR3 was subjected to a first round of RT-PCR using the HTBI primer set and the Qiagen OneStep RT-PCR kit. Libraries were constructed in a second round of multiplex PCR, after which size selection and purification were carried out. The libraries were sequenced on an Illumina HiSeq2000 using paired-end 100 bp reads. Per the original workflow: Raw data were processed with SOAPnuke, discarding reads with adapters, uncalled bases, mean Phred below 15, or no exact constant-primer or identifier match. High-quality paired reads were merged with COPE v1.2.5, and unique nucleotide sequences were defined as clonotypes. MiTCR v1.1 was used to align the clonotypes against IMGT TRBV, TRBD and TRBJ reference segments. Analysis was restricted to V-J combinations with a frequency above 0.0001, which covered roughly 99% of repertoires. A TCS score was defined as the ratio of F50 (clonal expansion) to E x V (chaos), with BLOSUM62-based TCRdist applied between CDR3 peptides within each V-J. Welch's t-statistics and random forest reduced around 550 V-J features to about 12, which were used in a naive Bayes classifier (R e1071). Clones were called with MiXCR by TCRdb after fastp trimmed the public reads at Q25, and only in-frame beta chains were retained. When rows share a CDR3 protein, they turn into one entry using the most common DNA and genes. These V and J calls originate from TCRdb's pipeline instead of the authors' own analysis. The sample table shows approximately 380,000 distinct CDR3 sequences, and less than 20% are seen once. The ten largest account for 40% of the sample.

The sample holds many counts of this clonotype. Its cognate antigen has yet to be identified. No qualities accompany the bases; no much larger clone lies one base away. The clonotype was recovered from a man between 18 and 35 years old with Graves' ophthalmopathy. Rearrangement joined TRBV20-1 to TRBJ2-7; 11 bases in between match TRBD2. Material for sequencing was blood. The nucleotide sequence is given as TGCAGTGCTAGGACTAGCGGGGCTTACTACGAGCAGTACTTC. Translated, this gives CSARTSGAYYEQYF.